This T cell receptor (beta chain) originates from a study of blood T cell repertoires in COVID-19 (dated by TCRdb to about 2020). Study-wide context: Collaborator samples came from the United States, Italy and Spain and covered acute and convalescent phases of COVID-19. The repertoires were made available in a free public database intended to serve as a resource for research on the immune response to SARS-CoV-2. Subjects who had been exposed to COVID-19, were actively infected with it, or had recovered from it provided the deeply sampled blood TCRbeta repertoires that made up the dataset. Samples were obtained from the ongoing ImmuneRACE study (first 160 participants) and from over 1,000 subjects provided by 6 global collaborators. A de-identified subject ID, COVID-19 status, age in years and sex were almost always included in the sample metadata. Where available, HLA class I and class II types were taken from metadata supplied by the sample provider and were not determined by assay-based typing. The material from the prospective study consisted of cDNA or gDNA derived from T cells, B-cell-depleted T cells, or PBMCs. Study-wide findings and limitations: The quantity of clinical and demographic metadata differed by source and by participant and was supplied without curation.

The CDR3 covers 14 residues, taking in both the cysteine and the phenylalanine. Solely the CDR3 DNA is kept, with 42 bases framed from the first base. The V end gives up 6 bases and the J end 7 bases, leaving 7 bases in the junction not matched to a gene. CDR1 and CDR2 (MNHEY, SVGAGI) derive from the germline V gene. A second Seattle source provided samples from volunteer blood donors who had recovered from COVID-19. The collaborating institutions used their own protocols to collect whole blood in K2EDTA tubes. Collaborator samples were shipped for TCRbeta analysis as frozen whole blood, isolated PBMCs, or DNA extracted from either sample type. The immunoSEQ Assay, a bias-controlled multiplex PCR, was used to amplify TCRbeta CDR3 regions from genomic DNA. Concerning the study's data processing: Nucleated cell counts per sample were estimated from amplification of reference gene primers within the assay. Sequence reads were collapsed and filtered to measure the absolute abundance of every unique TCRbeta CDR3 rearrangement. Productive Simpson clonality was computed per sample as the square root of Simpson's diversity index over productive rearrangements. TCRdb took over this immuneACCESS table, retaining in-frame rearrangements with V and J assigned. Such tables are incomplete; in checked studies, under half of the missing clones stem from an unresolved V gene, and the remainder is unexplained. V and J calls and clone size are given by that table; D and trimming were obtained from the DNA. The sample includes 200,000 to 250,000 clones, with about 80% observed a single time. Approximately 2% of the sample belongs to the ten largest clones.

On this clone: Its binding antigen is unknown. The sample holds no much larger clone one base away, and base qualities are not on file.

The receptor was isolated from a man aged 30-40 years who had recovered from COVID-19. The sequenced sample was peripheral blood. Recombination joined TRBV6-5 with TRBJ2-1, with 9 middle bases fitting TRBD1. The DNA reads TGTGCCAGCAGGCGGACAGGGGATCAAAATGAGCAGTTCTTC. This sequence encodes CASRRTGDQNEQFF.